These T cell receptor beta chains were read from a single sample in a study of control samples from healthy donors and cancer patients. Assay: immunoSEQ multiplex PCR; the TCRdb copy retains only in-frame clones and omits some. There are roughly 140,000 clones in the sample; under 90% occur only once, and more than 4% lies in the top ten. Sequencing used blood. These receptors all come from a man younger than 45 in good health. The CDR3 runs from the conserved cysteine through the conserved F or W. Fields, in order: V gene, J gene, D gene, clone size, CDR3 length, CDR3 protein, CDR3 DNA. The D gene is left open where the match is weak. For some rows the clone size is stated as once, few or many, or as a class when expanded; others skip it.

V gene: TRBV2
J gene: TRBJ1-6
D gene: -
clone size: once
CDR3 length: 16
CDR3 protein: CASSEATGGLGSPLHF
CDR3 DNA: TGTGCCAGCAGTGAAGCGACCGGGGGTCTGGGTTCACCCCTCCACTTT

V gene: TRBV6-1
J gene: TRBJ1-2
D gene: -
clone size: -
CDR3 length: 15
CDR3 protein: CASSEATGARSSYTF
CDR3 DNA: TGTGCCAGCAGTGAAGCAACGGGGGCGAGGAGTAGCTACACCTTC

V gene: TRBV27
J gene: TRBJ2-7
D gene: TRBD2
clone size: -
CDR3 length: 14
CDR3 protein: CASSPRGVGRKQYF
CDR3 DNA: TGTGCCAGCAGTCCCCGGGGGGTCGGGAGAAAGCAGTACTTC

V gene: TRBV5-4
J gene: TRBJ2-3
D gene: -
clone size: -
CDR3 length: 14
CDR3 protein: CASSGGTATNTQYF
CDR3 DNA: TGTGCCAGCAGCGGAGGGACCGCTACTAATACGCAGTATTTT

V gene: TRBV18
J gene: TRBJ2-2
D gene: TRBD2
clone size: -
CDR3 length: 14
CDR3 protein: CASSPGLAPGELFF
CDR3 DNA: TGTGCCAGCTCACCCGGACTAGCCCCCGGGGAGCTGTTTTTT

V gene: TRBV5-6
J gene: TRBJ1-5
D gene: -
clone size: -
CDR3 length: 15
CDR3 protein: CASSLGGFSNQPQHF
CDR3 DNA: TGTGCCAGCAGCTTGGGGGGTTTCAGCAATCAGCCCCAGCATTTT

V gene: TRBV24-1
J gene: TRBJ2-2
D gene: TRBD1
clone size: -
CDR3 length: 15
CDR3 protein: CATNPGTGGTGELFF
CDR3 DNA: TGTGCCACCAACCCCGGGACAGGGGGCACCGGGGAGCTGTTTTTT

V gene: TRBV5-4
J gene: TRBJ1-2
D gene: -
clone size: -
CDR3 length: 15
CDR3 protein: CASSFPGQKIYGYTF
CDR3 DNA: TGTGCCAGCAGCTTCCCGGGGCAGAAGATCTATGGCTACACCTTC

V gene: TRBV9
J gene: TRBJ2-1
D gene: TRBD1
clone size: -
CDR3 length: 15
CDR3 protein: CASSVGQGSYNEQFF
CDR3 DNA: TGTGCCAGCAGCGTTGGACAGGGCTCCTACAATGAGCAGTTCTTC

V gene: TRBV2
J gene: TRBJ2-3
D gene: -
clone size: few
CDR3 length: 15
CDR3 protein: CASSAGTASTDTQYF
CDR3 DNA: TGTGCCAGCAGCGCGGGGACCGCCAGCACAGATACGCAGTATTTT

V gene: TRBV27
J gene: TRBJ2-1
D gene: -
clone size: once
CDR3 length: 12
CDR3 protein: CASNSPWAEQFF
CDR3 DNA: TGTGCCAGCAACTCCCCCTGGGCAGAGCAGTTCTTC

V gene: TRBV7-3
J gene: TRBJ2-2
D gene: -
clone size: -
CDR3 length: 16
CDR3 protein: CASSLSVTRNTGELFF
CDR3 DNA: TGTGCCAGCAGCTTAAGCGTGACCAGGAACACCGGGGAGCTGTTTTTT

V gene: TRBV21-1
J gene: TRBJ2-5
D gene: -
clone size: -
CDR3 length: 20
CDR3 protein: CASSKELKDRGTWVGSTQYF
CDR3 DNA: TGTGCCAGCAGCAAAGAATTGAAGGACAGGGGTACCTGGGTGGGTTCGACCCAGTACTTC

V gene: TRBV9
J gene: TRBJ1-5
D gene: -
clone size: -
CDR3 length: 13
CDR3 protein: CASGPRSNQPQHF
CDR3 DNA: TGTGCCAGTGGGCCCCGCAGCAATCAGCCCCAGCATTTT

V gene: TRBV4-2
J gene: TRBJ2-7
D gene: TRBD2
clone size: -
CDR3 length: 17
CDR3 protein: CASSQDNSGGAFYEQYF
CDR3 DNA: TGTGCCAGCAGCCAAGATAATAGCGGGGGGGCTTTCTACGAGCAGTACTTC

V gene: TRBV7-8
J gene: TRBJ1-1
D gene: TRBD1
clone size: -
CDR3 length: 13
CDR3 protein: CASRWRGRAEAFF
CDR3 DNA: TGTGCCAGCAGGTGGAGGGGGCGCGCTGAAGCTTTCTTT

V gene: TRBV14
J gene: TRBJ2-1
D gene: TRBD2
clone size: -
CDR3 length: 13
CDR3 protein: CASSQEERTSQFF
CDR3 DNA: TGTGCCAGCAGCCAAGAGGAACGGACTAGTCAGTTCTTC

V gene: TRBV30
J gene: TRBJ2-3
D gene: TRBD2
clone size: -
CDR3 length: 15
CDR3 protein: CAWSVASGVYYTQYF
CDR3 DNA: TGTGCCTGGAGTGTGGCTAGCGGAGTATATTATACGCAGTATTTT

V gene: TRBV5-1
J gene: TRBJ2-6
D gene: -
clone size: -
CDR3 length: 14
CDR3 protein: CASSLFRGANVLTF
CDR3 DNA: TGCGCCAGCAGCTTATTCCGCGGGGCCAACGTCCTGACTTTC

V gene: TRBV27
J gene: TRBJ1-5
D gene: -
clone size: -
CDR3 length: 13
CDR3 protein: CASSFGGRQPQHF
CDR3 DNA: TGTGCCAGCAGTTTCGGTGGTCGGCAGCCCCAGCATTTT

V gene: TRBV4-2
J gene: TRBJ1-2
D gene: -
clone size: -
CDR3 length: 16
CDR3 protein: CASSQEGAGKNYGYTF
CDR3 DNA: TGTGCCAGCAGCCAAGAAGGAGCAGGGAAGAACTATGGCTACACCTTC

V gene: TRBV24-1
J gene: TRBJ2-3
D gene: -
clone size: -
CDR3 length: 15
CDR3 protein: CATRGHSGSTDTQYF
CDR3 DNA: TGTGCCACCAGGGGCCATAGCGGAAGCACAGATACGCAGTATTTT

V gene: TRBV3-1/TRBV3-2
J gene: TRBJ2-4
D gene: TRBD1
clone size: -
CDR3 length: 14
CDR3 protein: CASSLRTGQNIQYF
CDR3 DNA: TGTGCCAGCAGCCTTCGGACAGGGCAAAACATTCAGTACTTC

V gene: TRBV7-3
J gene: TRBJ2-7
D gene: -
clone size: -
CDR3 length: 13
CDR3 protein: CASAYPCPREQYF
CDR3 DNA: TGTGCCAGCGCCTACCCTTGCCCAAGGGAGCAGTACTTC

V gene: TRBV6-5
J gene: TRBJ2-7
D gene: TRBD1
clone size: -
CDR3 length: 13
CDR3 protein: CASSFTGGYEQYF
CDR3 DNA: TGTGCCAGCAGTTTTACAGGGGGGTACGAGCAGTACTTC

V gene: TRBV10-3
J gene: TRBJ2-3
D gene: -
clone size: -
CDR3 length: 15
CDR3 protein: CAISEQGQSTDTQYF
CDR3 DNA: TGTGCCATCAGTGAGCAGGGCCAAAGCACAGATACGCAGTATTTT

V gene: TRBV3-1/TRBV3-2
J gene: TRBJ1-6
D gene: -
clone size: -
CDR3 length: 16
CDR3 protein: CASSPSGSPYNSPLHF
CDR3 DNA: TGTGCCAGCAGCCCCTCGGGGTCCCCTTATAATTCACCCCTCCACTTT

V gene: TRBV9
J gene: TRBJ2-3
D gene: TRBD2
clone size: -
CDR3 length: 16
CDR3 protein: CASSVVAGGGSDTQYF
CDR3 DNA: TGTGCCAGCAGCGTAGTAGCGGGAGGAGGATCAGATACGCAGTATTTT

V gene: TRBV24-1
J gene: TRBJ2-3
D gene: -
clone size: -
CDR3 length: 15
CDR3 protein: CATSDSAAGTDTQYF
CDR3 DNA: TGTGCCACCAGTGATTCGGCCGCGGGCACAGATACGCAGTATTTT